Below, 32 T cell receptor beta chains from the same sample are listed, as sequenced in a study of T-cell reconstitution after alpha-beta-depleted transplantation in children. The authors prepared the TCRbeta library with unique molecular identifiers. TCRdb re-called the PCR reads with MiXCR, one entry per CDR3 protein. Among about 200,000 distinct CDR3 sequences listed, under 8.5% were seen once. This specimen consisted of PBMCs, obtained before TCRalphabeta/CD19-depleted stem cell transplant. These receptors all come from a boy aged 2 to 10 with acute lymphoblastic leukemia, due to receive a stem cell transplant.

The chain employs TRBV7-9 and TRBJ2-2; 9 nucleotides agree with TRBD1. CDR3 length: 17 amino acids. Trimming removed 0 bases from V and 5 bases from J; junction bases left unmatched: 7. CDR1 SEHNR and CDR2 FQNEAQ come from the germline V gene (reference sequence). The CDR3 nucleotides are TGTGCCAGCAGCTTAGCTCCCGGGACAGGGAATACCGGGGAGCTGTTTTTT. It translates to CASSLAPGTGNTGELFF.

The CDR3 here is CAGKSSEETQYF. The CDR3 nucleotides are TGTGCCGGGAAGTCTAGTGAAGAGACCCAGTACTTC. The rearrangement joins TRBV6-5 to TRBJ2-5; D gene ambiguous. CDR3 length: 12 residues. Germline lookup yields CDR1 MNHEY and CDR2 SVGAGI. The V gene lost 11 bases and the J gene lost 3 bases, with 13 bases spanning the gap.

This clonotype was seen repeatedly, ten times or more. The rearrangement joins TRBV12-3 or TRBV12-4 to TRBJ2-5, with D perhaps being TRBD1 or TRBD2 (5 bases each). The CDR3 length is 16 residues. V lost 6 bases to trimming and J lost 1 base, with 18 bases between them. The chain's CDR3 is CASSPSGTATQETQYF. The CDR3 DNA reads TGTGCCAGCAGCCCCTCCGGGACCGCAACCCAAGAGACCCAGTACTTC.

This clonotype was observed at least ten times. The V gene is TRBV29-1, the J gene TRBJ1-2; maybe TRBD1 (5 bases). V was pared by 3 bases and J by 5 bases, with 19 bases between. CDR1 and CDR2 from the germline V gene are SQVTM and ANQGSEA. The CDR3 covers 15 residues. The CDR3 DNA sequence: TGCAGCGTTGATCAGTCGGGGGAGGACTATTATGGCTACACCTTC. Translation: CSVDQSGEDYYGYTF.

As to this clonotype: One junction end disagrees with the germline gene, perhaps due to a read error. The chain uses TRBV7-2 and TRBJ2-7; D gene unclear. Germline V gives CDR1 SGHTA, CDR2 FQGNSA. The CDR3 has 11 residues. The CDR3 nucleotides read TGTCCCAGCAGCATAAATCGGGAGCAGTACTTC. Residues: CPSSINREQYF.

This clonotype occurred once. V is TRBV4-3 and J is TRBJ1-5, with a tentative D call TRBD1 (5 bases). V dropped 0 bases and J dropped 2 bases, with 14 bases sitting between them. The CDR3 extends over 17 amino acids. Per germline, CDR1 LGHNA and CDR2 YSLEER. This chain's CDR3 is CASSQDWGSKGNQPQHF. CDR3 nucleotides: TGCGCCAGCAGCCAAGATTGGGGGTCTAAAGGCAATCAGCCCCAGCATTTT.

In its sample, this clonotype was seen many times. The genes are TRBV29-1 and TRBJ1-1, with D possibly being TRBD1 (5 bases). Germline lookup yields CDR1 SQVTM and CDR2 ANQGSEA. The CDR3 has 14 amino acids. V gave up 8 bases and J gave up 0 bases, with 16 bases separating them. CDR3 sequence: CSLRLGGLNTEAFF. The CDR3 coding sequence is TGCAGCCTCCGATTGGGGGGGTTGAACACTGAAGCTTTCTTT.

The sample holds many counts of this clonotype. The chain recombines TRBV9 with TRBJ2-1; D not resolved. Germline V lookup: CDR1 SGDLS, CDR2 YYNGEE. The length of the CDR3 is 15 residues. Deletions cut 0 bases from V and 0 bases from J, with 7 bases between. The DNA of the CDR3 is TGTGCCAGCAGCGTAGGTGAAAGCTCCTACAATGAGCAGTTCTTC. Translated, it gives CASSVGESSYNEQFF.

The table lists this clonotype with many counts. The chain employs TRBV7-8 and TRBJ2-5; 8 bases match TRBD2. Losses at the gene ends were 5 bases for V and 4 bases for J; bases not matched to a gene: 18. CDR3 length: 18 residues. The germline gives CDR1 SGHVS, CDR2 FQNEAQ. CDR3 DNA sequence: TGTGCCAGCAGCGACCTCCAGGGTAGCGGGGTGACGGGAGAGACCCAGTACTTC. This encodes CASSDLQGSGVTGETQYF.

This clonotype was recorded at least ten times. The chain links TRBV28 to TRBJ1-2; weak D call: TRBD1 (5 bases). The CDR3 is made up of 14 amino acids. Germline V CDR1 and CDR2: MDHEN, SYDVKM. Trimming pared 10 bases from V and 4 bases from J, leaving 19 bases between. CDR3 in amino acids: CAITPGGALYGYTF. The CDR3 bases are TGTGCCATCACCCCTGGAGGGGCGCTCTATGGCTACACCTTC.

This clonotype was detected only a few times. The chain employs TRBV6-5 and TRBJ1-5, with 7 bases matching TRBD1. The CDR3 contains 15 residues. Germline V CDR1 and CDR2: MNHEY, SVGAGI. Trimming removed 3 bases from V and 7 bases from J; junction bases left unmatched: 9. The CDR3 loop is CASSYGTAGVQPQHF. CDR3 sequence (DNA): TGTGCCAGCAGTTATGGGACAGCAGGTGTCCAGCCCCAGCATTTT.

This clonotype came up a few times. The chain carries TRBV5-1 and TRBJ2-5; 7 bases are shared with TRBD1. Germline V gene data show CDR1 as SGHRS and CDR2 as YFSETQ. There are 16 residues in the CDR3. V was clipped by 1 base and J by 0 bases; unmatched bases: 6. CDR3 coding DNA: TGCGCCAGCAGCTTGATCCGGGACAGCAACCAAGAGACCCAGTACTTC. Its translation is CASSLIRDSNQETQYF.

A few counts support this clonotype. The genes are TRBV14 and TRBJ2-1; 13 bases are a match to TRBD2. CDR3 length: 16 amino acids. Losses at the gene ends were 5 bases for V and 9 bases for J; bases not matched to a gene: 10. Germline V CDR1 and CDR2: SGHDN, FVKESK. The CDR3 is CASSGPGTSGNGEQFF. The DNA for the CDR3 is TGTGCCAGCAGCGGACCCGGGACTAGCGGGAATGGTGAGCAGTTCTTC. The whole variable domain, remainder taken from reference TRBV14 and TRBJ2-1, is EAGVTQFPSHSVIEKGQTVTLRCDPISGHDNLYWYRRVMGKEIKFLLHFVKESKQDESGMPNNRFLAERTGGTYSTLKVQPAELEDSGVYFCASSGPGTSGNGEQFFGPGTRLTVL.

The rearrangement links TRBV19 to TRBJ1-5, with D hard to call. Germline V lookup: CDR1 LNHDA, CDR2 SQIVND (reference sequence). The CDR3 runs to 15 residues. V lost 7 bases to trimming and J lost 3 bases, with 16 bases between them. DNA of the CDR3: TGTGCCAGTATGCCAAGTTCTGGATCCAATCAGCCCCAGCATTTT. Protein: CASMPSSGSNQPQHF.

This clonotype was counted at least ten times. The CDR3 loop reads CSVGTGDTGELFF. Written as DNA, the CDR3 is TGCAGCGTAGGGACAGGGGACACCGGGGAGCTGTTTTTT. The chain recombines TRBV29-1 with TRBJ2-2; 10 positions agree with TRBD1. Germline V CDR1 and CDR2: SQVTM, ANQGSEA. CDR3 length equals 13 residues. The junction had 1 base not matched to a gene; V was cut back by 6 bases and J by 3 bases.

With respect to this clonotype: It may be a read error: a sequence one base away is much more abundant. The rearrangement uses TRBV20-1 and TRBJ2-5; weak D call: TRBD1 (5 bases). The CDR3 runs 16 residues. CDR1 DFQATT and CDR2 SNEGSKA come from the germline V gene (reference sequence). The CDR3 sequence is CCAASLGQTAKETQYF. The CDR3 DNA follows: TGCTGTGCGGCATCTCTGGGCCAGACAGCGAAAGAGACCCAGTACTTC.

A few counts support this clonotype. In nucleotides, the CDR3 is TGTGCCAGCAGGGGCGTGGGCGGGACGTTTTTT. Encoded protein: CASRGVGGTFF. The rearrangement links TRBV12-3 or TRBV12-4 to TRBJ1-4; tentative D call: TRBD1 (5 bases). The CDR3 loop spans 11 amino acids. V was pared by 6 bases and J by 16 bases, with 15 bases between.

This clonotype came up many times. The chain employs TRBV29-1 and TRBJ1-1, with TRBD1 as a possible D gene (5 bases). The CDR3 totals 13 residues. Trimming took 7 bases from V and 5 from J, leaving 17 bases between them. Germline V gene lookup returns CDR1 SQVTM and CDR2 ANQGSEA. CDR3: CSASGGGGTEAFF. The CDR3 nucleotides are TGCAGCGCCTCCGGGGGGGGTGGGACTGAAGCTTTCTTT.

Only a few counts were recorded for this clonotype. This sequence joins TRBV5-6 and TRBJ1-6; 12 nucleotides agree with TRBD1. J gave up 14 bases and V 4 bases, and 10 bases lay outside the gene matches. The CDR3 runs to 15 residues. Per the germline V gene, CDR1 is SGHDT and CDR2 is YYEEEE. CDR3 DNA sequence: TGTGCCAGCAGCCCGGCGGGACAGGGGGCTAGTTCCCTCCACTTT. It yields the protein CASSPAGQGASSLHF.

The rearrangement uses TRBV7-2 and TRBJ2-1; 7 bases are a match to TRBD2. Germline CDR1 SGHTA, CDR2 FQGNSA. Losses at the gene ends were 4 bases for V and 0 bases for J; bases not matched to a gene: 6. This CDR3 contains 16 residues. The DNA of the CDR3 is TGTGCCAGCAGCTACCTAGCGGAAAGCTCCTACAATGAGCAGTTCTTC. Amino acids: CASSYLAESSYNEQFF.

This clonotype was observed many times. A junction end diverges from the germline sequence, so it may reflect a read error. The chain joins TRBV12-3 or TRBV12-4 to TRBJ2-3; D call uncertain. This CDR3 has 11 residues. DNA of the CDR3: TGCGCCAGCAGCAACACAGATACGCAGTATTTT. Translated, it gives CASSNTDTQYF.

This clonotype came up a few times. The chain uses TRBV7-2 and TRBJ2-6; no firm D call. Germline CDR1 and CDR2: SGHTA and FQGNSA. This CDR3 is built from 16 residues. Trimming removed 5 bases from V and 0 bases from J, with 11 bases in between. CDR3 DNA: TGTGCCAGCAGCGACGTGTCCAGCTCTGGGGCCAACGTCCTGACTTTC. Protein: CASSDVSSSGANVLTF.

This chain uses TRBV20-1 with TRBJ1-1; unclear D gene. CDR1 is DFQATT and CDR2 is SNEGSKA in the germline V gene (reference sequence). This CDR3 spans 14 amino acids. Trimming left V 1 base short and J 3 bases short, with 12 bases between. CDR3: CSARATWGDTEAFF. The CDR3 region has the DNA TGCAGTGCTAGAGCCACCTGGGGAGACACTGAAGCTTTCTTT.

This clonotype was counted between two and nine times. The chain carries TRBV4-3 and TRBJ1-1, with D hard to call. This CDR3 contains 15 residues. Trimming took off 0 bases at V and 0 bases at J, with 8 bases between the two ends. The germline V gene has CDR1 LGHNA and CDR2 YSLEER. For the CDR3, the DNA is TGCGCCAGCAGCCAAGAGTCACATATGAACACTGAAGCTTTCTTT. Its protein is CASSQESHMNTEAFF.

This clonotype was recorded many times. This rearrangement joins TRBV7-2 to TRBJ2-7; no clear D gene. The CDR3 runs to 15 residues. The germline V gene has CDR1 SGHTA and CDR2 FQGNSA. The ends were cut back, 1 base at V and 0 bases at J, with 10 bases in the middle. CDR3 bases: TGTGCCAGCAGCTTAGGTCCGCTCAGCTCCTACGAGCAGTACTTC. The encoded protein is CASSLGPLSSYEQYF.

V gene TRBV20-1 combines with J gene TRBJ1-4; the D gene is possibly TRBD1 (5 bases). This CDR3 spans 14 amino acids. Between the trimmed V and J ends, which lost 2 bases and 8 bases, there was a span of 15 bases. The V gene's germline CDR1 is DFQATT and CDR2 SNEGSKA (reference sequence). CDR3 DNA: TGCAGTGCTAGAAGGGACGCCGGGCAGGAAAAACTGTTTTTT. This gives the protein CSARRDAGQEKLFF.

The chain carries TRBV12-3 or TRBV12-4 and TRBJ2-7; a weak D match, TRBD1 (5 bases). The CDR3 is 14 amino acids. Trimming took 3 bases from V and 6 from J, leaving 15 bases between them. CDR3 nucleotide sequence: TGTGCCAGCAGTTTGGGGCTGGTGGTCTCCGAGCAGTACTTC. Its translation: CASSLGLVVSEQYF.

This clonotype was picked up many times. The CDR3 region has the DNA TGTGCCACCGCGGTTCGACGTGGTGAAAAACTGTTTTTT. Protein product: CATAVRRGEKLFF. The V call is TRBV15, the J call TRBJ1-4; D not certain. CDR3 length: 13 residues. CDR1 is LNHNV and CDR2 is YYDKDF in the germline V gene (reference sequence). Trimming took off 8 bases at V and 7 bases at J, with 14 bases between the two ends. Drawing the rest from reference TRBV15 and TRBJ1-4, the complete variable domain is DAMVIQNPRYQVTQFGKPVTLSCSQTLNHNVMYWYQQKSSQAPKLLFHYYDKDFNNEADTPDNFQSRRPNTSFCFLDIRSPGLGDTAMYLCATAVRRGEKLFFGSGTQLSVL.

On this clonotype itself: The junction differs from germline at one of its ends, possibly a read error. The rearrangement uses TRBV5-5 and TRBJ2-7, with 7 bases lining up with TRBD2. The germline gives CDR1 SGHKS, CDR2 YYEKEE (reference sequence). CDR3 size: 15 residues. The chain's CDR3 is CASSGGGGLSFEQYF. The CDR3, as DNA: TGTGCCAGCAGCGGCGGGGGAGGACTCTCCTTCGAGCAGTACTTC. The full variable domain, with the rest looked up from reference TRBV5-5 and TRBJ2-7, is DAGVTQSPTHLIKTRGQQVTLRCSPISGHKSVSWYQQVLGQGPQFIFQYYEKEERGRGNFPDRFSARQFPNYSSELNVNALLLGDSALYLCASSGGGGLSFEQYFGPGTRLTVT.

This clonotype was counted at least ten times. This chain joins TRBV6-2 or TRBV6-3 and TRBJ2-4, with TRBD2 matching over 7 bases. The germline V gene encodes CDR1 MNHEY and CDR2 SVGEGT. The CDR3 length is 16 residues. Trimming took 5 bases from V and 3 from J; bases not matched to a gene: 10. CDR3 sequence (DNA): TGTGCCAGCAGTCGCGAGTGGGACTACCGCAAAAACATTCAGTACTTC. It specifies CASSREWDYRKNIQYF.

This clonotype was counted ten times or more. The gene calls are TRBV6-5 and TRBJ2-5, with no clear D. V lost 0 bases, J lost 2 bases, and 13 bases lay in between. This CDR3 is 16 amino acids long. The germline CDR1 and CDR2 sequences are MNHEY and SVGAGI. CDR3 in DNA: TGTGCCAGCAGTTACTCGAGTGTCGTCTCTCAAGAGACCCAGTACTTC. This encodes CASSYSSVVSQETQYF.

Many counts were recorded for this clonotype. CDR3 sequence (DNA): TGTGCCAGCAGCTGGGGACGTCTAGCGGGGGGGTACCAAGAGACCCAGTACTTC. This codes for CASSWGRLAGGYQETQYF. The chain has TRBV7-3 and TRBJ2-5; 12 positions match TRBD2. The junction had 9 bases not matched to a gene; V was cut back by 4 bases and J by 0 bases. This CDR3 is 18 amino acids long. CDR1 and CDR2 from the germline V gene are SGHTA and FQGTGA.